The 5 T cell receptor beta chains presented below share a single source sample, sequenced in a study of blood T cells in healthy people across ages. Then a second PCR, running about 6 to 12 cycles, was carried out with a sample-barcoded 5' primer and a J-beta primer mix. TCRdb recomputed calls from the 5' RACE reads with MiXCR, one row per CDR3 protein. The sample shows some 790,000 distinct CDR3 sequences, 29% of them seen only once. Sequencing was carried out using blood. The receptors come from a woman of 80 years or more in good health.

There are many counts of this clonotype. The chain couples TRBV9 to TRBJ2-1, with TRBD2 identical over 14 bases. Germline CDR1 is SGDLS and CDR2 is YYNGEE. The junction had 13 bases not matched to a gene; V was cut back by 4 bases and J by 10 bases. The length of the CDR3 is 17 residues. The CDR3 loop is CASSIDPTSGGAWEQFF. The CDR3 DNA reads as TGTGCCAGCAGCATAGACCCGACTAGCGGGGGGGCCTGGGAGCAGTTCTTC.

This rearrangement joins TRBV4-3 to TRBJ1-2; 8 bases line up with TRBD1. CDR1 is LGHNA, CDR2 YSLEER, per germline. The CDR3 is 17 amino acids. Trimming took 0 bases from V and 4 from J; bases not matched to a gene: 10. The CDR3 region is CASSQDRSGGLIYGYTF. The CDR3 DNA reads TGCGCCAGCAGCCAAGATCGGTCAGGGGGCTTGATCTATGGCTACACCTTC.

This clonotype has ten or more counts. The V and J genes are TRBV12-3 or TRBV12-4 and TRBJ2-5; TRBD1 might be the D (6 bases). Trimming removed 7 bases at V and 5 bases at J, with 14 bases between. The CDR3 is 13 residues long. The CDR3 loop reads CASTEVRGETQYF. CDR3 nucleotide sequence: TGTGCCAGCACCGAGGTCAGGGGTGAGACCCAGTACTTC.

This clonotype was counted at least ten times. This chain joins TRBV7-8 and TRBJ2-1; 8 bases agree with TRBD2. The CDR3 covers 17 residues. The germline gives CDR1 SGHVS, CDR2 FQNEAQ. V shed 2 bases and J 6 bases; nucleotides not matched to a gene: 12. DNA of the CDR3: TGTGCCAGCAGCTTATCTCCGGGGGGGACTTTTCCCAATGAGCAGTTCTTC. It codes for CASSLSPGGTFPNEQFF.

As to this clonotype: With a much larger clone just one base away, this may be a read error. CDR3 coding DNA: TGTGCCAGCAGACCGGGACTAGGATGGCGAGAGGCCCAGTACTTC. Translating it yields CASRPGLGWREAQYF. J is TRBJ2-7 and V is TRBV2, with TRBD2 identical over 8 bases. Trimming cost V 6 bases and J 10 bases; bases outside gene matches: 17. CDR3 length equals 15 residues. Germline-derived CDR1 and CDR2 are SNHLY and FYNNEI.